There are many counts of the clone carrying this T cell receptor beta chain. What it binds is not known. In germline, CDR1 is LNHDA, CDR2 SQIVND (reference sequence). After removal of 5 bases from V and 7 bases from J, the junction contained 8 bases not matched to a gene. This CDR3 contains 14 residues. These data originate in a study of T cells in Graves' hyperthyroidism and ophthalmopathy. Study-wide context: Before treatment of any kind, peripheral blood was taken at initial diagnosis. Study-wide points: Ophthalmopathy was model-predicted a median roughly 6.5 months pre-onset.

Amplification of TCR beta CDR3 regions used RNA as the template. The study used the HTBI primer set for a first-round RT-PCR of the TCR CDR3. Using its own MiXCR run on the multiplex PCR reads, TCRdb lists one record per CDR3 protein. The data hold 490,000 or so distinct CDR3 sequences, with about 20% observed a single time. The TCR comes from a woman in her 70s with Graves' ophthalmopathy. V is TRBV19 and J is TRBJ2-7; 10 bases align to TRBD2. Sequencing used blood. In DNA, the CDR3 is TGTGCCAGTAGTCCTCTAGCGGGAGAAGGAGAGCAGTACTTC. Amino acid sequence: CASSPLAGEGEQYF.